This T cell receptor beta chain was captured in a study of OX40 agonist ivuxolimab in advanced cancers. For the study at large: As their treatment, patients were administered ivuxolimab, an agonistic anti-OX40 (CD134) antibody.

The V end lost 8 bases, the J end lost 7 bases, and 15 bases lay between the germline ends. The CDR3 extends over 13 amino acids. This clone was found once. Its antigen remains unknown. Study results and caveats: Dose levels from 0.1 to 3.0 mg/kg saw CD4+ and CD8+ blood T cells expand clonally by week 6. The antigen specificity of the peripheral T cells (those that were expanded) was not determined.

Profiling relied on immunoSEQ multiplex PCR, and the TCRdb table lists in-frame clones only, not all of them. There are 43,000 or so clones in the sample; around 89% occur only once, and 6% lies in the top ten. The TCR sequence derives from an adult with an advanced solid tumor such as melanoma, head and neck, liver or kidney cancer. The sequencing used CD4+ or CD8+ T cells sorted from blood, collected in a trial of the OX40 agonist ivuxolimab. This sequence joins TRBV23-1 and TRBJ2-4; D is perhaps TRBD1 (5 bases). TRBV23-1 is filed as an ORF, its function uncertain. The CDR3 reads CASGSKGWNIQYF. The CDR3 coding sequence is TGCGCCAGCGGGTCCAAGGGGTGGAACATTCAGTACTTC.